The 28 T cell receptor beta chains reported below all come from one sample, sequenced in a study of blood T cell repertoires in COVID-19. Measured with immunoSEQ multiplex PCR; TCRdb has only the in-frame clones, and not every one. Of roughly 41,000 clones listed, about 83% are singletons. Specimen: peripheral blood. The receptors shown here come from a woman of 80 years or more with acute or convalescent COVID-19.

The chain combines TRBV7-2 with TRBJ2-3, with a possible D match to TRBD2 (6 bases). The V gene lost 6 bases and the J gene lost 8 bases, with 18 bases spanning the gap. The germline CDR1 and CDR2 sequences are SGHTA and FQGNSA. This CDR3 has 14 amino acids. The CDR3 DNA sequence: TGTGCCAGCAGGAGAGAGAGCCTCGGGGGTACGCAGTATTTT. This translates into CASRRESLGGTQYF.

Of note for this clone: The sample holds other DNA sequences that translate to the same CDR3. V usage is TRBV3-1 (or the pseudogene TRBV3-2) and J usage is TRBJ1-3; D possibly corresponds to TRBD1 (5 bases). The V gene's germline CDR1 is LGHDT and CDR2 YNNKEL (reference sequence). V lost 3 bases, J lost 0 bases, and 6 bases lay in between. The CDR3 length is 14 residues. Here the CDR3 DNA reads TGTGCCAGCAGCCAGGGGGGCTCTGGAAACACCATATATTTT. This codes for CASSQGGSGNTIYF.

This clone was recorded once. V is TRBV6-5 and J is TRBJ2-2; D remains unclear. Trimming cost V 0 bases and J 4 bases, with 12 bases left between them. This CDR3 region has 16 residues. Germline lookup yields CDR1 MNHEY and CDR2 SVGAGI. The CDR3 DNA reads TGTGCCAGCAGTTACTCCCCAGGTCGGCTCACCGGGGAGCTGTTTTTT. Translated, it gives CASSYSPGRLTGELFF.

This clone was seen a single time. This sequence joins TRBV2 and TRBJ1-6, with D tentatively TRBD1 (6 bases). Germline V gene data show CDR1 as SNHLY and CDR2 as FYNNEI. Trimming stripped 3 bases from V and 14 bases from J, with 17 bases between. This CDR3 spans 14 amino acids. CDR3 in DNA: TGTGCCAGCAGTGAGGGAAGGGGGTTTGAAACCCTCCACTTT. Its protein product is CASSEGRGFETLHF.

V and J are TRBV9 and TRBJ2-1; 9 bases align to TRBD1. J lost 0 bases, V lost 0 bases, and 7 bases had no gene match. From germline, CDR1 is SGDLS and CDR2 YYNGEE. CDR3 length equals 18 residues. The CDR3 sequence: CASSVGIGQGISYNEQFF. Here the CDR3 DNA reads TGTGCCAGCAGCGTAGGGATAGGACAGGGGATCTCCTACAATGAGCAGTTCTTC.

The chain couples TRBV7-8 to TRBJ2-7; no firm D call. The CDR3 contains 15 residues. Germline loops: CDR1 SGHVS, CDR2 FQNEAQ. V lost 0 bases and J 0 bases, leaving 9 bases between the germline ends. The CDR3 here is CASSLARSTSYEQYF. CDR3 in DNA: TGTGCCAGCAGCTTAGCGCGAAGCACCTCCTACGAGCAGTACTTC.

The gene calls are TRBV28 and TRBJ2-1; 9 nucleotides line up with TRBD1. Germline trimming cut 5 bases from V and 3 bases from J; bases unmatched to any gene: 2. The CDR3 spans 14 residues. In germline, CDR1 is MDHEN, CDR2 SYDVKM. The CDR3 protein is CASSGQGRYNEQFF. The CDR3 coding sequence is TGTGCCAGCAGTGGACAGGGGCGCTACAATGAGCAGTTCTTC. The whole variable domain, filled in from reference TRBV28 and TRBJ2-1, reads DVKVTQSSRYLVKRTGEKVFLECVQDMDHENMFWYRQDPGLGLRLIYFSYDVKMKEKGDIPEGYSVSREKKERFSLILESASTNQTSMYLCASSGQGRYNEQFFGPGTRLTVL.

The rearrangement links TRBV18 to TRBJ1-2, with D uncertain. CDR3 length: 13 amino acids. CDR1 and CDR2 from the germline V gene are KGHSH and LQKENI. V lost 6 bases, J lost 5 bases, and 13 bases lay in between. CDR3 bases: TGTGCCAGCTCCCCCTTTGGGGAGTATGGCTACACCTTC. Residues: CASSPFGEYGYTF.

The chain combines TRBV7-6 with TRBJ1-1; TRBD1 aligns across 10 bases. The germline V gene encodes CDR1 SGHVS and CDR2 FNYEAQ. CDR3 size: 15 residues. V shed 4 bases, J shed 0 bases, and the junction held 2 bases outside the gene matches. CDR3 in amino acids: CASSSTGGLNTEAFF. The CDR3 bases are TGTGCCAGCAGCTCGACAGGGGGCCTGAACACTGAAGCTTTCTTT.

The V and J genes are TRBV23-1 and TRBJ2-4; D is perhaps TRBD2 (6 bases). TRBV23-1 is labeled an ORF, and its function is uncertain. This CDR3 region has 9 residues. Trimming left V 8 bases short and J 10 bases short, with 6 bases between. CDR3 amino acids: CASREIQYF. In DNA form, the CDR3 reads TGCGCCAGCCGGGAGATTCAGTACTTC.

The chain recombines TRBV30 with TRBJ1-1; D remains unclear. Trimming took off 5 bases at V and 1 base at J, with 11 bases between the two ends. In germline, CDR1 is GTSNPN, CDR2 SVGIG (reference sequence). CDR3 size: 13 residues. The CDR3 protein is CAWGGSANTEAFF. CDR3 coding DNA: TGTGCCTGGGGAGGGAGCGCGAACACTGAAGCTTTCTTT.

This clone was seen a few times. The V call is TRBV19, the J call TRBJ1-1; 12 bases agree with TRBD1. The CDR3 has 18 amino acids. The germline V gene encodes CDR1 LNHDA and CDR2 SQIVND (reference sequence). Trimming removed 2 bases from V and 1 base from J; junction bases left unmatched: 8. This CDR3 is CASSIRPGQGAWNTEAFF. For the CDR3, the DNA is TGTGCCAGTAGTATACGGCCGGGACAGGGGGCGTGGAACACTGAAGCTTTCTTT.

This chain connects TRBV7-2 to TRBJ2-6, with a tentative D call TRBD1 (6 bases). Germline values: CDR1 SGHTA, CDR2 FQGNSA. The CDR3 totals 15 residues. Trimming left V 0 bases short and J 3 bases short, with 6 bases between. In DNA form, the CDR3 reads TGTGCCAGCAGCTTAGCAGGGGGTGGGGCCAACGTCCTGACTTTC. Encoded protein: CASSLAGGGANVLTF.

CDR3 residues: CASSELGTGSGETQYF. The DNA for the CDR3 is TGTGCCAGCAGTGAATTGGGGACAGGGTCGGGGGAGACCCAGTACTTC. The chain carries TRBV2 and TRBJ2-5; 9 bases fit TRBD1. The CDR3 is 16 residues long. Germline V gene lookup returns CDR1 SNHLY and CDR2 FYNNEI. Trimming at V came to 2 bases and at J to 5 bases, leaving 9 bases not matched to a gene.

The rearrangement joins TRBV2 to TRBJ1-2; D is possibly TRBD1 (5 bases). Trimming pared 4 bases from V and 4 bases from J, leaving 10 bases between. The CDR3 has 13 residues. Germline V gene sequence: CDR1 SNHLY, CDR2 FYNNEI. CDR3 sequence reads: CASSVGAAYGYTF. In DNA, the CDR3 is TGTGCCAGCAGTGTTGGGGCGGCCTATGGCTACACCTTC.

V gene TRBV3-1 (or the pseudogene TRBV3-2) combines with J gene TRBJ1-1; D ambiguous. Germline CDR1 reads LGHDT; CDR2 reads YNNKEL (reference sequence). The CDR3 runs to 15 residues. Between the trimmed V and J ends, which lost 0 bases and 2 bases, there was a span of 10 bases. This CDR3 reads CASSQDWRYNTEAFF. CDR3 nucleotides: TGTGCCAGCAGCCAAGATTGGCGGTACAACACTGAAGCTTTCTTT.

V usage is TRBV2 and J usage is TRBJ2-3, with 8 bases aligning to TRBD2. This CDR3 contains 15 residues. J was trimmed by 0 bases and V by 6 bases; bases with no gene match: 5. Per the germline V gene, CDR1 is SNHLY and CDR2 is FYNNEI. CDR3 in amino acids: CASRPGGGSTDTQYF. CDR3 coding DNA: TGTGCCAGCAGGCCCGGGGGGGGAAGCACAGATACGCAGTATTTT.

The chain has TRBV18 and TRBJ1-1; a weak D match, TRBD1 (6 bases). Trimming cost V 2 bases and J 0 bases, with 10 bases left between them. This CDR3 is 15 amino acids long. The germline V gene encodes CDR1 KGHSH and CDR2 LQKENI. CDR3 DNA sequence: TGTGCCAGCTCACCATCGACAGGCGTGAACACTGAAGCTTTCTTT. As protein: CASSPSTGVNTEAFF. Using reference TRBV18 and TRBJ1-1 for the parts outside the CDR3, the full variable domain is NAGVMQNPRHLVRRRGQEARLRCSPMKGHSHVYWYRQLPEEGLKFMVYLQKENIIDESGMPKERFSAEFPKEGPSILRIQQVVRGDSAAYFCASSPSTGVNTEAFFGQGTRLTVV.

CDR3 residues: CATRQGSSTDTQYF. CDR3 DNA sequence: TGTGCCACCCGACAGGGAAGTAGCACAGATACGCAGTATTTT. V and J are TRBV10-3 and TRBJ2-3, with TRBD1 matching over 7 bases. Trimming took 10 bases from V and 0 from J; bases not matched to a gene: 7. The germline V gene encodes CDR1 ENHRY and CDR2 SYGVKD. This CDR3 spans 14 amino acids.

The rearrangement joins TRBV7-9 to TRBJ1-3, with unresolved D. CDR3 length: 16 amino acids. CDR1 and CDR2 (germline): SEHNR, FQNEAQ (reference sequence). The V end lost 1 base, the J end lost 0 bases, and 10 bases lay between the germline ends. The CDR3 nucleotides read TGTGCCAGCAGCTTAGAAACGTCTAGCTCTGGAAACACCATATATTTT. It translates to CASSLETSSSGNTIYF.

The chain employs TRBV18 and TRBJ2-1; 7 positions agree with TRBD1. The CDR3 consists of 13 residues. Trimming at V came to 2 bases and at J to 10 bases, leaving 5 bases not matched to a gene. Looked up from germline, CDR1 is KGHSH and CDR2 is LQKENI. The CDR3 coding sequence is TGTGCCAGCTCACCAGACAGGGCCGGGGAGCAGTTCTTC. This sequence encodes CASSPDRAGEQFF.

This clone showed up just once. V usage is TRBV10-3 and J usage is TRBJ2-1; the match to TRBD1 covers 8 bases. Germline CDR1 is ENHRY and CDR2 is SYGVKD. The trim removed 0 bases at V and 5 bases at J, leaving 0 bases unmatched. The CDR3 contains 14 residues. The CDR3 loop reads CAISESTGDNEQFF. The CDR3 DNA reads as TGTGCCATCAGTGAGTCGACAGGGGACAATGAGCAGTTCTTC.

The rearrangement uses TRBV2 and TRBJ2-7, with TRBD1 identical over 7 bases. V was pared by 6 bases and J by 6 bases, with 11 bases of the junction left unmatched. The germline V gene encodes CDR1 SNHLY and CDR2 FYNNEI. The CDR3 is 14 residues long. This CDR3 is CASRLTGLPGEQYF. The DNA of the CDR3 is TGTGCCAGCAGACTGACAGGGCTGCCCGGCGAGCAGTACTTC.

This chain connects TRBV7-8 to TRBJ2-3, with 8 bases aligning to TRBD2. CDR3 length: 15 amino acids. Germline V gives CDR1 SGHVS, CDR2 FQNEAQ. V shed 3 bases and J 0 bases; nucleotides not matched to a gene: 2. CDR3 sequence reads: CASSFGGGSTDTQYF. CDR3 DNA sequence: TGTGCCAGCAGCTTCGGGGGGGGCAGCACAGATACGCAGTATTTT.

J is TRBJ2-7 and V is TRBV28; perhaps TRBD2 as D (7 bases). Germline CDR1 and CDR2: MDHEN and SYDVKM. The CDR3 spans 17 residues. V dropped 8 bases and J dropped 0 bases, with 23 bases sitting between them. The DNA of the CDR3 is TGTGCCAGCGCAAACACGCCTCCGGGGGGCTACTCCTACGAGCAGTACTTC. Its translation is CASANTPPGGYSYEQYF.

This chain links TRBV7-2 with TRBJ1-1; unclear D gene. V was clipped by 3 bases and J by 1 base, with 12 bases between them. Germline V gene data show CDR1 as SGHTA and CDR2 as FQGNSA. This CDR3 has 15 amino acids. CDR3 nucleotide sequence: TGTGCCAGCAGCTTTGGCGCAGGCGCGAACACTGAAGCTTTCTTT. Protein sequence: CASSFGAGANTEAFF. The variable domain in full, with the rest retrieved from reference TRBV7-2 and TRBJ1-1, is GAGVSQSPSNKVTEKGKDVELRCDPISGHTALYWYRQSLGQGLEFLIYFQGNSAPDKSGLPSDRFSAERTGGSVSTLTIQRTQQEDSAVYLCASSFGAGANTEAFFGQGTRLTVV.

The chain links TRBV6-1 to TRBJ2-2; 9 positions agree with TRBD2. The ends lost 5 bases at V and 6 bases at J; junction bases unmatched: 7. Germline V gene sequence: CDR1 MNHNS, CDR2 SASEGT. CDR3 length equals 15 residues. CDR3 sequence reads: CASSSERGVPGELFF. The CDR3 DNA reads as TGTGCCAGCAGTTCAGAGCGGGGGGTCCCCGGGGAGCTGTTTTTT.

This sequence joins TRBV27 and TRBJ1-4, with D unresolved. Germline V gene sequence: CDR1 MNHEY, CDR2 SMNVEV (reference sequence). V lost 6 bases and J 0 bases, leaving 11 bases between the germline ends. This CDR3 is built from 15 residues. The CDR3: CASRNSAATNEKLFF. CDR3 DNA: TGTGCCAGCAGAAACAGTGCAGCAACTAATGAAAAACTGTTTTTT.